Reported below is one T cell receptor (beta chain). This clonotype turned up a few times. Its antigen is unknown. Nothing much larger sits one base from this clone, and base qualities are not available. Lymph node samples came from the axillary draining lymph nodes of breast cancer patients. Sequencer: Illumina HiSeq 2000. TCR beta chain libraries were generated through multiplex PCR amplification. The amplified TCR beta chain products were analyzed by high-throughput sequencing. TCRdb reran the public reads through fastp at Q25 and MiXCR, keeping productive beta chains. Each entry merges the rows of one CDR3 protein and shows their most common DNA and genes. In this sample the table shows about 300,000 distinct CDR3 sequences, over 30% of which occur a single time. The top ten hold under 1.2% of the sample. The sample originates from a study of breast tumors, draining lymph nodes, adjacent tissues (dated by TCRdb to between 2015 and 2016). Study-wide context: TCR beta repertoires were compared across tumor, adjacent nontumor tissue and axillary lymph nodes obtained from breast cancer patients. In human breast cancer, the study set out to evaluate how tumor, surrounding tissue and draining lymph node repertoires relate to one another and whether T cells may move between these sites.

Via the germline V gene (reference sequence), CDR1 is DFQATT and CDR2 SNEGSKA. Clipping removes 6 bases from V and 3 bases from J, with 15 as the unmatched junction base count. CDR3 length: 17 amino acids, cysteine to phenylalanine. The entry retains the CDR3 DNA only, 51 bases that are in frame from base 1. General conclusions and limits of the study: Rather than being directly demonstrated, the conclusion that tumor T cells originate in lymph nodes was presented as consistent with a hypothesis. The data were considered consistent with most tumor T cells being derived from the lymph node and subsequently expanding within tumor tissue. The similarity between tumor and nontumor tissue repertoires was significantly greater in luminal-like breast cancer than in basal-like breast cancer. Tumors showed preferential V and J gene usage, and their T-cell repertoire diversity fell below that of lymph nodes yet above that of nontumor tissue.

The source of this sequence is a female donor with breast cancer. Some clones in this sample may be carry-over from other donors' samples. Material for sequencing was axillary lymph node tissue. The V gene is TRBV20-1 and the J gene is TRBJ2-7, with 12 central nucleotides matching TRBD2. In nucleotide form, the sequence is TGCAGTGCCAGAAAGACTAGCGGGGGAGGGTTCCGCTACGAGCAGTACTTC. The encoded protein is CSARKTSGGGFRYEQYF.